The 20 T cell receptor beta chains presented below share a single source sample, sequenced in a study of Ad26.COV2.S vaccination and SARS-CoV-2 variants. Documented treatment: about 20 received Ad26.COV2.S at low or high dose, single or two shots; 5 received placebo; per-sample allocation not given. Sampling was done on day 63 after the first vaccine or placebo injection. Method: immunoSEQ multiplex PCR; TCRdb's copy keeps in-frame clones and lacks some. The sample lists roughly 400,000 clones, roughly 88% occurring once. The sample here was peripheral blood, taken in a trial of Ad26.COV2.S vaccine versus placebo. The receptors here all came from a person between 18 and 65 years old who received the Ad26.COV2.S COVID-19 vaccine or a placebo.

This chain links TRBV5-1 with TRBJ2-3; D may be TRBD1 or TRBD2 (6 bases each). Germline V CDR1 and CDR2: SGHRS, YFSETQ. The V and J ends lost 1 base and 0 bases respectively, with 9 bases between them. This CDR3 contains 15 residues. CDR3 protein: CASSLRGVSTDTQYF. DNA for the CDR3: TGCGCCAGCAGCTTGAGGGGGGTTAGCACAGATACGCAGTATTTT.

The chain uses TRBV29-1 and TRBJ2-2; no firm D call. V lost 2 bases to trimming and J lost 4 bases, with 8 bases between them. Germline V lookup: CDR1 SQVTM, CDR2 ANQGSEA. The CDR3 runs 13 residues. CDR3: CSVELKGTGELFF. The CDR3, as DNA: TGCAGCGTTGAATTGAAGGGCACCGGGGAGCTGTTTTTT.

This clone was counted a single time. The chain couples TRBV6-2 or TRBV6-3 to TRBJ2-3; D might be TRBD1 (6 bases). Germline CDR1 MNHEY, CDR2 SVGEGT. Trimming stripped 0 bases from V and 3 bases from J, with 10 bases between. The CDR3 has 15 residues. DNA for the CDR3: TGTGCCAGCAGTTACTCCGGGACAAATACAGATACGCAGTATTTT. It yields the protein CASSYSGTNTDTQYF.

The chain is built from TRBV7-2 and TRBJ2-5; 10 nucleotides agree with TRBD1. Germline trimming cut 5 bases from V and 5 bases from J; bases unmatched to any gene: 8. Germline V CDR1 and CDR2: SGHTA, FQGNSA. This CDR3 comprises 15 residues. This CDR3 is CASSGGQGRGETQYF. The CDR3, as DNA: TGTGCCAGCAGCGGGGGACAGGGGAGAGGGGAGACCCAGTACTTC.

This clone was seen once. The chain has TRBV20-1 and TRBJ2-3; D unclear. Germline values: CDR1 DFQATT, CDR2 SNEGSKA (reference sequence). This CDR3 spans 11 amino acids. V was pared by 3 bases and J by 6 bases, with 7 bases between. The CDR3 here is CSASVHDTQYF. The CDR3 DNA reads TGCAGTGCTAGTGTCCATGATACGCAGTATTTT.

The gene calls are TRBV30 and TRBJ2-1; no firm D call. This CDR3 region has 12 residues. V was clipped by 1 base and J by 10 bases, with 11 bases between them. Germline V lookup: CDR1 GTSNPN, CDR2 SVGIG (reference sequence). The CDR3 bases are TGTGCCTGGAGTGATCCTCCCCGGGAGCAGTTCTTC. Translated: CAWSDPPREQFF.

This sequence joins TRBV9 and TRBJ2-1; D is unresolved. With 0 bases removed from V and 7 bases from J, the gap between germline ends came to 14 bases. The CDR3 is made up of 15 amino acids. Germline V gives CDR1 SGDLS, CDR2 YYNGEE. The CDR3 reads CASSVGPHLGNEQFF. CDR3 sequence (DNA): TGTGCCAGCAGCGTAGGGCCCCACCTTGGGAATGAGCAGTTCTTC.

The V gene is TRBV7-8, the J gene TRBJ2-5, with D hard to call. The V end lost 5 bases, the J end lost 2 bases, and 3 bases lay between the germline ends. CDR1 SGHVS and CDR2 FQNEAQ come from the germline V gene. CDR3 size: 11 residues. This CDR3 is CASSPQETQYF. The CDR3 DNA is TGTGCCAGCAGCCCTCAAGAGACCCAGTACTTC.

The chain links TRBV28 to TRBJ2-5; D not resolved. Germline loops: CDR1 MDHEN, CDR2 SYDVKM. V lost 4 bases, J lost 5 bases, and 8 bases lay in between. The CDR3 extends over 12 amino acids. This chain's CDR3 is CASSSRRETQYF. The DNA for the CDR3 is TGTGCCAGCAGTTCCCGCCGGGAGACCCAGTACTTC. Together with reference TRBV28 and TRBJ2-5, the CDR3 gives the full variable domain: DVKVTQSSRYLVKRTGEKVFLECVQDMDHENMFWYRQDPGLGLRLIYFSYDVKMKEKGDIPEGYSVSREKKERFSLILESASTNQTSMYLCASSSRRETQYFGPGTRLLVL.

This chain uses TRBV18 with TRBJ2-3, with 10 bases matching TRBD2. The CDR3 sequence is 17 residues long. V dropped 0 bases and J dropped 6; count of bases not matched to a gene: 9. From germline, CDR1 is KGHSH and CDR2 LQKENI. CDR3 region: CASSPPNLAGVGDTQYF. In nucleotides, the CDR3 is TGTGCCAGCTCACCACCGAACCTAGCGGGAGTGGGCGATACGCAGTATTTT.

This clone was observed once. The chain is built from TRBV24-1 and TRBJ2-1; 7 positions agree with TRBD2. Per germline, CDR1 KGHDR and CDR2 SFDVKD. The length of the CDR3 is 15 residues. Unmatched junction bases numbered 5, after V lost 7 bases and J lost 0 bases. The CDR3 DNA follows: TGTGCCACCAGCTTCGGGAGGAGCTCCTACAATGAGCAGTTCTTC. It encodes CATSFGRSSYNEQFF.

The gene calls are TRBV2 and TRBJ2-7, with D unresolved. This CDR3 spans 13 amino acids. Germline V gene lookup returns CDR1 SNHLY and CDR2 FYNNEI. Between the trimmed V and J ends, which lost 5 bases and 4 bases, there was a span of 12 bases. CDR3 nucleotides: TGTGCCAGCAGTAGTGGTAGGGTTTACGAGCAGTACTTC. Amino acids: CASSSGRVYEQYF.

The CDR3 nucleotides are TGTGCCAGCACCCCCGGGGGGCCCACTGAAGCTTTCTTT. Protein sequence: CASTPGGPTEAFF. J is TRBJ1-1 and V is TRBV2, with a weak D call TRBD1 (6 bases). Germline CDR1 reads SNHLY; CDR2 reads FYNNEI. The CDR3 consists of 13 residues. The V end was cut by 7 bases, the J end by 4 bases, with 13 bases between.

J is TRBJ2-1 and V is TRBV24-1; 11 bases are a match to TRBD1. V gave up 2 bases and J gave up 6 bases; unmatched junction bases: 2. This CDR3 has 15 residues. The germline gives CDR1 KGHDR, CDR2 SFDVKD. The CDR3 sequence is CATSDSGTGGNEQFF. The CDR3 region has the DNA TGTGCCACCAGTGATTCCGGGACAGGGGGCAATGAGCAGTTCTTC.

Only one count was recorded for this clone. The chain recombines TRBV7-9 with TRBJ2-1, with 7 bases lining up with TRBD2. Germline V gene lookup returns CDR1 SEHNR and CDR2 FQNEAQ (reference sequence). J lost 9 bases, V lost 5 bases, and 10 bases had no gene match. There are 14 residues in the CDR3. This CDR3 is CASSPLRTGGEQFF. CDR3 nucleotide sequence: TGTGCCAGCAGCCCCCTCCGGACGGGGGGTGAGCAGTTCTTC.

V gene TRBV6-6 combines with J gene TRBJ2-1; no definite D call. The CDR3 length is 17 residues. CDR1 and CDR2 (germline): MNHNY, SVGAGI (reference sequence). V was cut by 5 bases and J by 1 base, with 18 bases left in between. The CDR3 loop reads CASSPSVEWVSYNEQFF. CDR3 DNA sequence: TGTGCCAGCAGTCCCTCGGTGGAGTGGGTTTCCTACAATGAGCAGTTCTTC.

The chain employs TRBV28 and TRBJ1-5; D not certain. Germline CDR1 reads MDHEN; CDR2 reads SYDVKM. V was shortened by 5 bases and J by 9 bases, with 26 bases between the two germline ends. The CDR3 has 17 amino acids. The CDR3 is CASSRLAGSGVGWPQHF. CDR3 DNA: TGTGCCAGCAGTCGACTGGCCGGGTCCGGGGTAGGGTGGCCCCAGCATTTT.

This chain connects TRBV29-1 to TRBJ2-7; no clear D gene. Germline values: CDR1 SQVTM, CDR2 ANQGSEA. The V and J ends lost 1 base and 0 bases respectively, with 10 bases between them. The length of the CDR3 is 14 residues. The CDR3 DNA is TGCAGCGTTGAAGTAGAGGATTCCTCCTACGAGCAGTACTTC. Translated: CSVEVEDSSYEQYF.

The V and J genes are TRBV20-1 and TRBJ2-5; D is perhaps TRBD2 (6 bases). The V gene's germline CDR1 is DFQATT and CDR2 SNEGSKA (reference sequence). This CDR3 region has 17 residues. The germline V and J ends were trimmed by 3 bases and 0 bases, with 20 bases remaining between them. The CDR3, as DNA: TGCAGTGCTAGTGATATCGTGGGGAGGAGTGACCAAGAGACCCAGTACTTC. Translation gives CSASDIVGRSDQETQYF.

V gene TRBV24-1 combines with J gene TRBJ2-7; D call uncertain. Germline values: CDR1 KGHDR, CDR2 SFDVKD. The CDR3 extends over 13 amino acids. V was clipped by 3 bases and J by 2 bases, with 7 bases between them. The CDR3 coding sequence is TGTGCCACCAGTGATGAAGACACCTACGAGCAGTACTTC. Residues: CATSDEDTYEQYF.